This T cell receptor beta chain was captured in a study of shared clonotypes between healthy human individuals. Study-wide findings and caveats: Across four donors, naive CD4 shared 4.5% to 6%, naive CD8 less than 4%, memory CD4 2.3%, memory CD8 around 0.36%.

About this clone: Its antigen is unidentified.

Each donor was a Caucasian adult residing in Nashville, Tennessee. The germline V gene encodes CDR1 SGHRS and CDR2 YFSETQ. The V and J ends lost 7 bases and 1 base, in that order; junction bases with no gene match: 12. The CDR3 sequence is 17 residues long. Methods used by the authors: Filtering differed for immunoSEQ, which gave only junction sequences without quality scores. Data came from immunoSEQ multiplex PCR; TCRdb stores just in-frame clones and leaves some out. V, J and clone size are taken as reported in that table, and D and trimming were inferred from the DNA itself. The table has some 360,000 clones, more than 60% seen once.

The sequence was obtained from a man aged 25 to 45 in good health. Sample: memory CD4+ T cells sorted from blood. Indicated subset: CD45RA-negative fraction. The chain joins TRBV5-1 to TRBJ2-2; 8 bases align to TRBD2. CDR3 amino acids: CASAPIAGPGNTGELFF. The CDR3 DNA reads as TGCGCCAGCGCTCCTATAGCGGGACCTGGGAACACCGGGGAGCTGTTTTTT.